This is a list of T cell receptor beta chains from one sample in a study of cytomegalovirus exposure and HLA in healthy donors. Generated by immunoSEQ multiplex PCR, the TCRdb table keeps only in-frame clones and is missing some. The profile shows roughly 150,000 clones, around 85% of them singletons. Sequenced: PBMCs. These receptors were obtained from a boy between 2 and 15 years old in good health and CMV-seronegative. Each CDR3 is given with its conserved first and last residue. Each record gives: clone size, V gene, D gene, J gene, CDR3 protein. The D gene is left open where the match is weak. Not all rows give a size; the values are once, few, many and, for expanded clones, a class.

NA	TRBV10-3	TRBD1	TRBJ2-1	CAIKPDRGRYNEQFF
few	TRBV6-1	TRBD2	TRBJ2-5	CASSGTSGKETQYF
NA	TRBV9	NA	TRBJ2-3	CASSATLSDTDTQYF
NA	TRBV19	TRBD2	TRBJ2-1	CATGLAEQFF
once	TRBV5-1	NA	TRBJ1-4	CASSTRGGEKLFF
NA	TRBV19	NA	TRBJ1-1	CASSIDLETALNTEAFF
NA	TRBV29-1	NA	TRBJ2-7	CSVSQGLSYEQYF
few	TRBV6-5	TRBD1	TRBJ2-5	CASRPDRVGSETQYF
NA	TRBV7-8	TRBD1	TRBJ1-4	CASSVGQGLGKLFF
NA	TRBV28	NA	TRBJ1-5	CASSLWVGLGVNQPQHF
NA	TRBV2	NA	TRBJ2-5	CASSERSGVGTQYF
NA	TRBV18	NA	TRBJ1-1	CASSPIAGAFF
NA	TRBV5-1	TRBD2	TRBJ2-1	CASSQTSGGPYNEQFF
NA	TRBV28	TRBD2	TRBJ2-5	CASSAPSGGRETQYF
NA	TRBV28	NA	TRBJ2-7	CASSQAYEQYF
NA	TRBV7-6	TRBD1	TRBJ1-2	CASSSGQGNGYTF
NA	TRBV15	NA	TRBJ1-4	CASSKGVYDEKLFF
NA	TRBV28	TRBD1	TRBJ1-2	CASSEQGAYGYTF
few	TRBV4-1	TRBD1	TRBJ2-2	CASSPQDRGGTGELFF
NA	TRBV16	TRBD1	TRBJ2-1	CASSHRTGGLYEQFF
once	TRBV18	TRBD2	TRBJ2-5	CASSPPGLAGIETQYF
NA	TRBV27	NA	TRBJ1-4	CASSLRRFNEKLFF
NA	TRBV5-4	TRBD1	TRBJ1-1	CASSLGRGDTEAFF
NA	TRBV29-1	NA	TRBJ1-2	CSVQNPEFGYTF
NA	TRBV29-1	TRBD2	TRBJ2-1	CSGRLAGGLLVFARDNEQFF
NA	TRBV11-2	TRBD1	TRBJ2-7	CASSTLRDSRCEQYF
NA	TRBV11-2	TRBD2	TRBJ2-1	CASSLETSGYNEQFF
NA	TRBV9	NA	TRBJ1-1	CASSVGGRERLDTEAFF
NA	TRBV28	TRBD2	TRBJ2-5	CASKTSGGGETQYF
once	TRBV5-1	TRBD1	TRBJ2-7	CASSLRQGAGSEQYF
NA	TRBV9	NA	TRBJ2-1	CASSVAPGINNEQFF
NA	TRBV28	TRBD2	TRBJ2-1	CASSPGLAGGKQFF
NA	TRBV6-5	NA	TRBJ2-6	CASTEGGAGANVLTF
NA	TRBV9	NA	TRBJ2-3	CASSVDLRTDTQYF
NA	TRBV6-1	NA	TRBJ2-7	CASSPPRAVKYF
NA	TRBV16	TRBD1	TRBJ2-1	CASSQSRTGMSNEQFF